This T cell receptor beta chain was found in a study of cytomegalovirus exposure and HLA in healthy donors. Study observations and caveats: In a later analysis, most CMV-associated TCR beta chains appeared HLA-restricted.

Note on this clone: Antigen unknown.

Per germline, CDR1 MNHEY and CDR2 SVGAGI. The CDR3 loop spans 16 amino acids. Trimming at V came to 2 bases and at J to 3 bases, leaving 6 bases not matched to a gene. Amplification used 60 Vbeta primers and 13 Jbeta primers. Sequenced by immunoSEQ multiplex PCR; TCRdb stores in-frame clones only, minus some. The sample lists 150,000 to 200,000 clones; 80% to 85% were seen once. The chain carries TRBV6-5 and TRBJ1-1; 10 positions agree with TRBD1. What was sequenced was PBMCs. The TCR sequence derives from a boy under 18 in good health and CMV-seronegative. This CDR3 is CASSYLGTGVDTEAFF. The CDR3 nucleotides read TGTGCCAGCAGTTACCTCGGGACAGGGGTTGACACTGAAGCTTTCTTT.